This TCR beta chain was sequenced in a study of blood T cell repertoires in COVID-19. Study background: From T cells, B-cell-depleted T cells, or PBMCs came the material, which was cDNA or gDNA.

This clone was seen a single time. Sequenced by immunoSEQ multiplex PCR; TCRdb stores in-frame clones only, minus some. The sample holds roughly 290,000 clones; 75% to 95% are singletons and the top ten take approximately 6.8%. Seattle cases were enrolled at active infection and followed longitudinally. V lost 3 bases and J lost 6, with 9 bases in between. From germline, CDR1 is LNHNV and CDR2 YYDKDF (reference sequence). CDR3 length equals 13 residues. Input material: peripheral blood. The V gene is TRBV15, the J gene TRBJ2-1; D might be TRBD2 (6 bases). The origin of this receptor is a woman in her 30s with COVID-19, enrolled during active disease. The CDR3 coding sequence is TGTGCCACCAGCAGTTTCGGGGGCAATGAGCAGTTCTTC. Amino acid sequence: CATSSFGGNEQFF.